This T cell receptor beta chain stems from a study of response to subunit inactivated influenza vaccine. Findings of the study overall: That few new T cells are recruited by each seasonal influenza vaccination was the authors' suggestion.

The germline V and J ends were trimmed by 6 bases and 4 bases, with 15 bases remaining between them. Germline lookup yields CDR1 MGHRA and CDR2 YSYEKL. There are 14 residues in the CDR3. This clonotype has only a few counts. The antigen is undetermined. Using its own MiXCR run on the RT-PCR reads, TCRdb lists one record per CDR3 protein. The top ten hold 10% to 15% of the sample, which has about half a million distinct CDR3 sequences, 7.6% seen once. The sequence derives from a man aged 50 to 69 who received an inactivated influenza vaccine. The sample in question was PBMCs from blood, obtained less than 30 months after vaccination. The chain employs TRBV4-1 and TRBJ1-1; weak D call: TRBD1 (5 bases). CDR3 coding DNA: TGCGCCAGCAGACCCCACGGCGGGACCACTGAAGCTTTCTTT. It specifies CASRPHGGTTEAFF.